This paragraph reports one T cell receptor (beta chain). Its antigen is not identified. These data are taken from a study of identical twins. General study points: Modelling approaches yielded underestimates of out-of-frame TCR alpha sharing between monozygotic twins. Out-of-frame alpha sequences common to twins exhibited a surplus of low generation probability. There is a chance that invariant MAIT and iNKT cells partially muddied zero-insertion analyses.

Using its own MiXCR run on the 5' RACE reads, TCRdb lists one record per CDR3 protein. The table lists about 660,000 distinct CDR3 sequences, 8.6% of them singletons. V shed 6 bases and J shed 5 bases, with 11 bases lying between them. Germline V gives CDR1 MRHNA, CDR2 SNTAGT. CDR3 length: 13 residues. The sample was also linked to a second study, of yellow fever vaccine responses in identical twins.

The gene calls are TRBV6-4 and TRBJ2-1; no definite D call. This clonotype was sampled from a woman in her late teens or twenties in good health. The source material was PBMCs. DNA of the CDR3: TGTGCCAGCAGCCTTGAGACCAACAATGAGCAGTTCTTC. Its protein product is CASSLETNNEQFF.